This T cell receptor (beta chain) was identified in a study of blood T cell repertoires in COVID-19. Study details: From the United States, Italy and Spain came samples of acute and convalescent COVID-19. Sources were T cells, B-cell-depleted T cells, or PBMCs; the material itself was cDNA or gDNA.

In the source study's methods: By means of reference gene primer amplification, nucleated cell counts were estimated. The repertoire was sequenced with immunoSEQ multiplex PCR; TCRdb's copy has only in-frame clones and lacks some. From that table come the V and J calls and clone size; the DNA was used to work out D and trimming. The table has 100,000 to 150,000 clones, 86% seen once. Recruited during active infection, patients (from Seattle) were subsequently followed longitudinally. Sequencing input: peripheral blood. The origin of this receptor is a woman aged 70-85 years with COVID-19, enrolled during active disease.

DNA for the CDR3: TGTGCCAGCAGCTTAGGGGGGGGGCCCGCAGATACGCAGTATTTT. It codes for CASSLGGGPADTQYF. This chain links TRBV7-2 with TRBJ2-3, with D tentatively TRBD2 (7 bases). Germline values: CDR1 SGHTA, CDR2 FQGNSA. Between the trimmed V and J ends, which lost 1 base and 4 bases, there was a span of 12 bases. The CDR3 sequence is 15 residues long.